These 6 T cell receptor beta chains came from one sample sequenced in a study of blood T cells in healthy people across ages. A second PCR, run for roughly 7 to 12 cycles, used a sample-barcoded 5' primer plus a J-beta primer mix. TCRdb ran MiXCR on the 5' RACE reads and lists one entry per CDR3 protein. The data contain roughly 800,000 distinct CDR3 sequences, roughly 26% of them singletons. In addition, the sample was reused for a study of T cells of mothers and their children.

What was sequenced was blood. All receptors come from a boy aged 5-17 years in good health.

J is TRBJ1-1 and V is TRBV12-3 or TRBV12-4, with unresolved D. The V gene lost 5 bases and the J gene lost 1 base, with 14 bases spanning the gap. The CDR3 is 15 residues long. The CDR3 sequence: CASSRTGPRNTEAFF. CDR3 nucleotide sequence: TGTGCCAGCAGTCGTACGGGTCCGCGGAACACTGAAGCTTTCTTT.

This clonotype was seen a handful of times. The chain carries TRBV5-1 and TRBJ1-1, with unresolved D. The germline gives CDR1 SGHRS, CDR2 YFSETQ. The CDR3 runs 13 residues. V was trimmed by 6 bases and J by 5 bases, leaving 14 bases between them. CDR3 in DNA: TGCGCCAGCACCCCCACGCGGGGAACTGAAGCTTTCTTT. This encodes CASTPTRGTEAFF.

This clonotype came up a few times. This chain links TRBV12-3 or TRBV12-4 with TRBJ2-5, with TRBD2 matching 9 bases. The DNA end lines up better with TRBJ2-1; the J call may be wrong. The CDR3 is made up of 16 amino acids. The CDR3 nucleotides read TGTGCCAGCAGTTTTTCCCCGACTAGCGGTTACAATGAGCAGTTCTTC. As protein: CASSFSPTSGYNEQFF.

This clonotype was picked up a small number of times. This chain links TRBV29-1 with TRBJ2-7, with D possibly TRBD2 on 6 matching bases. V lost 7 bases, J lost 5 bases, and 21 bases lay in between. This CDR3 contains 14 residues. Germline CDR1 is SQVTM and CDR2 is ANQGSEA. The CDR3 protein is CSATTRGMADEQYF. DNA of the CDR3: TGCAGCGCAACCACACGGGGGATGGCCGACGAGCAGTACTTC.

This clonotype turned up a few times. This chain uses TRBV7-2 with TRBJ2-1; D perhaps matches TRBD2 (7 bases). Per the germline V gene, CDR1 is SGHTA and CDR2 is FQGNSA. This CDR3 region has 15 residues. The V and J ends lost 5 bases and 9 bases respectively, with 20 bases between them. CDR3 bases: TGTGCCAGCAGCCCGGTCGGACTAGAAGGGGGTGAGCAGTTCTTC. Its protein is CASSPVGLEGGEQFF.

V usage is TRBV30 and J usage is TRBJ1-6, with D perhaps matching TRBD1 (5 bases). The CDR3 runs to 15 residues. Trimming pared 0 bases from V and 8 bases from J, leaving 14 bases between. From germline, CDR1 is GTSNPN and CDR2 SVGIG (reference sequence). The CDR3 is CAWSVPGLRDSPLHF. The CDR3 bases are TGTGCCTGGAGTGTCCCGGGACTGAGGGATTCACCCCTCCACTTT.